This T cell receptor (beta chain) was sequenced during a study of cytomegalovirus exposure and HLA in healthy donors. Study results and limitations: Later findings reportedly placed an Asian-associated ancestry cluster below the approximately 670-donor mean for N-insertions.

CDR1 and CDR2 from the germline V gene are SGHVS and FQNEAQ. The germline V and J ends were trimmed by 5 bases and 3 bases, with 14 bases remaining between them. The CDR3 runs 15 residues. PCR primers comprised 60 Vbeta and 13 Jbeta primers. Sequencing was performed with immunoSEQ multiplex PCR; in TCRdb, only in-frame clones are kept and a portion is missing. The top ten clones hold roughly 9.7% of a sample with 130,000 to 150,000 clones, roughly four fifths of them seen once. With respect to this clone: Antigen unknown.

The rearrangement uses TRBV7-8 and TRBJ1-5; possible D gene TRBD1, 5 bases. The sequenced sample consisted of PBMCs. This clonotype was obtained from an older woman in good health and CMV-seropositive. DNA for the CDR3: TGTGCCAGCAGCGTAGGGGCAGGCTACAATCAGCCCCAGCATTTT. It yields the protein CASSVGAGYNQPQHF. Filled out from reference TRBV7-8 and TRBJ1-5, the complete variable domain reads GAGVSQSPRYKVAKRGQDVALRCDPISGHVSLFWYQQALGQGPEFLTYFQNEAQLDKSGLPSDRFFAERPEGSVSTLKIQRTQQEDSAVYLCASSVGAGYNQPQHFGDGTRLSIL.